These T cell receptor beta chains were read from a single sample in a study of blood T cell repertoires in COVID-19. Only in-frame clones appear in the TCRdb table, and some are missing; sequencing was by immunoSEQ multiplex PCR. The sample records 52,000 or so clones, 60% to 85% being singletons. Sequencing was done on a sample of peripheral blood. The receptors were sampled from a human donor in a cohort sampled during active COVID-19. Each CDR3 is given with its conserved first and last residue. The D gene is left open where the match is weak. Expanded clones are given a class, and other clones once, few, many or no size at all.

>TRBJ1-2|TRBV13|few|NA
CASRYHRENYGYTF
>TRBJ1-1|TRBV7-8|NA|TRBD1
CASSFGGQGNTEAFF
>TRBJ1-5|TRBV4-1|NA|NA
CASGAYGLGNQPQHF
>TRBJ1-2|TRBV5-5|NA|NA
CASSLDPYATGYTF
>TRBJ1-2|TRBV4-1|NA|NA
CASSQDSDTTGSYGYTF
>TRBJ1-1|TRBV7-9|NA|TRBD1
CASSLAYRGTEAFF
>TRBJ2-2|TRBV13|NA|TRBD1
CASRAAGTGVRNTGELFF
>TRBJ2-4|TRBV5-4|NA|TRBD1
CASSRGTGGPKNIQYF
>TRBJ1-6|TRBV4-1|NA|NA
CASSHLREQGYIHF
>TRBJ2-7|TRBV6-6|NA|NA
CAIAPDGRYSYEQYF
>TRBJ1-1|TRBV7-9|NA|NA
CASSPRAGRTEAFF
>TRBJ2-4|TRBV10-3|NA|TRBD1
CAISESQGADQNIQYF
>TRBJ2-5|TRBV3-1/TRBV3-2|NA|NA
CASSQDYRVQILEETQYF
>TRBJ1-5|TRBV6-2/TRBV6-3|NA|TRBD1
CASSYYGQGLSNQPQHF
>TRBJ1-3|TRBV6-6|NA|TRBD1
CASSRTGESGNTIYF
>TRBJ1-2|TRBV7-2|NA|TRBD1
CASSPRGSRGYTF
>TRBJ2-7|TRBV28|NA|TRBD2
CASSSPAGTSGRRSSYEQYF
>TRBJ2-1|TRBV28|once|TRBD2
CASSSRTSGRFNEQFF
>TRBJ1-2|TRBV19|NA|TRBD1
CASSPTGGGGYTF
>TRBJ1-5|TRBV19|NA|NA
CASSTWRGGNQPQHF
>TRBJ1-4|TRBV24-1|NA|TRBD1
CATSDPLSDRGNEKLFF
>TRBJ1-1|TRBV5-1|NA|NA
CASSVPGNVNTEAFF
>TRBJ1-1|TRBV7-2|NA|NA
CASSLIPGSNTEAFF
>TRBJ2-7|TRBV7-9|NA|NA
CASSHFSGQFIYEQYF
>TRBJ2-4|TRBV6-5|NA|NA
CASTGILAKNIQYF
>TRBJ1-1|TRBV5-1|few|NA
CASSFSTGMGTEAFF
>TRBJ2-7|TRBV5-8|NA|NA
CASSLVSWTDLYEQYF
>TRBJ2-7|TRBV10-3|NA|NA
CAISGSQSYEQYF
>TRBJ2-7|TRBV4-1|NA|NA
CASSQTVQRTYEQYF
>TRBJ1-5|TRBV7-9|NA|NA
CASSPQGVQPQHF
>TRBJ2-7|TRBV18|few|TRBD1
CASSRTGYFNEQYF
>TRBJ1-5|TRBV23-1|NA|NA
CASSQSLSQHF
>TRBJ2-7|TRBV6-2/TRBV6-3|NA|NA
CASSYSTWDSHYEQYF
>TRBJ2-7|TRBV28|NA|TRBD1
CASRDRDRDYYEQYF
>TRBJ2-5|TRBV20-1|NA|NA
CSVGARETQYF
>TRBJ1-1|TRBV7-8|NA|TRBD1
CASSDPSNRDRGGDTEAFF
>TRBJ1-6|TRBV9|NA|NA
CASTRGRGSYNSPLHF
>TRBJ1-1|TRBV9|NA|NA
CASSVDAVGGFNTEAFF
>TRBJ1-1|TRBV3-1/TRBV3-2|once|TRBD1
CASTRVTGGSEAFF
>TRBJ1-1|TRBV11-2|few|NA
CASGPLQGFINTEAFF
>TRBJ1-2|TRBV6-5|NA|TRBD1
CASSKKGARYGYTF
>TRBJ2-7|TRBV28|NA|NA
CASSPGLGDPYEQYF
>TRBJ1-2|TRBV6-4|NA|NA
CASSQGGLGYTF
>TRBJ2-7|TRBV18|NA|NA
CASSSSGGAYEQYF
>TRBJ1-2|TRBV18|NA|NA
CASSPGFGDGYTF
>TRBJ2-7|TRBV9|NA|NA
CASSVDRAGQYEQYF
>TRBJ1-1|TRBV7-2|once|NA
CASSSTLSRQAFF
>TRBJ2-1|TRBV28|NA|TRBD2
CASSPRGTSGRSSYNEQFF
>TRBJ1-2|TRBV7-9|NA|NA
CAVRGIRGGYTF
>TRBJ1-1|TRBV28|medium-sized|TRBD1
CASSLTQGATAFF
>TRBJ2-7|TRBV7-8|NA|NA
CASSLTRSVAYEQYF
>TRBJ1-2|TRBV6-5|few|NA
CASQAVFRDYGYTF
>TRBJ2-1|TRBV5-1|NA|TRBD2
CASSLISGGINEQFF